The text below deals with one TCR beta chain. Its antigen is undetermined. These data belong to a study of graft-versus-host responses after intestinal transplantation. The CDR3 consists of 18 residues. Trimming removed 5 bases from V and 6 bases from J, with 26 bases in between. Germline CDR1 reads MDHEN; CDR2 reads SYDVKM. TCRdb keeps only in-frame clones here, not all; method: immunoSEQ multiplex PCR. The data contain about 31,000 clones, around 85% of them singletons. The input for sequencing was unstimulated CD8+ T cells sorted from spleen or lymph node cells, taken before intestinal transplant. This sequence originates from a human donor who received an intestinal transplant. The chain uses TRBV28 and TRBJ1-5; no clear D gene. CDR3 amino acids: CASSAPPGPRLSGQPQHF. CDR3 bases: TGTGCCAGCAGTGCCCCCCCGGGTCCCCGACTATCCGGTCAGCCCCAGCATTTT. Full variable domain (rest looked up from reference TRBV28 and TRBJ1-5): DVKVTQSSRYLVKRTGEKVFLECVQDMDHENMFWYRQDPGLGLRLIYFSYDVKMKEKGDIPEGYSVSREKKERFSLILESASTNQTSMYLCASSAPPGPRLSGQPQHFGDGTRLSIL.